This T cell receptor (beta chain) emerged from a study of blood T cell repertoires in COVID-19. The wider study: Donors in the United States, Italy and Spain gave samples during acute or convalescent COVID-19. Sources were T cells, B-cell-depleted T cells, or PBMCs; the material itself was cDNA or gDNA.

In the authors' methods: Amplification of reference gene primers was used by the study to estimate nucleated cell counts. The method was immunoSEQ multiplex PCR; TCRdb's version includes in-frame clones alone and lacks a portion of them. V and J calls and clone size come straight from that table; D and trimming were deduced from the DNA. In the table there are 95,000 to 150,000 clones, more than 70% of which are singletons. Per the germline V gene, CDR1 is MNHEY and CDR2 is SMNVEV (reference sequence). The CDR3 runs 13 residues. V was shortened by 6 bases and J by 1 base, with 7 bases between the two germline ends.

The sample consisted of peripheral blood. The chain couples TRBV27 to TRBJ2-4; D uncertain. This clonotype was sampled from a human donor in a cohort sampled during active COVID-19. The CDR3 sequence: CASRPVAKNIQYF. The CDR3 DNA is TGTGCCAGCAGGCCGGTCGCCAAAAACATTCAGTACTTC.